The rows below give T cell receptor beta chains drawn from one sample of a study of glioma-infiltrating T cells after dendritic cell vaccination. Profiling relied on immunoSEQ multiplex PCR, and the TCRdb table lists in-frame clones only, not all of them. Seen here are approximately 50,000 clones, 70% to 90% observed once, and the top ten hold 5.3%. The sample consisted of blood, taken after dendritic cell vaccination. The receptor set was obtained from a human donor with glioblastoma. Both conserved end residues are part of each CDR3. D genes are given only for firm matches. Not every row has a clone size; where given, it reads once, few, many or a size class.

size	D	V	J	CDR3	DNA
NA	NA	TRBV7-3	TRBJ2-7	CASSSYSYEQYF	TGTGCCAGCAGCTCCTATTCCTACGAGCAGTACTTC
NA	TRBD1	TRBV10-3	TRBJ2-7	CAIRTDRGSQPYEQYF	TGTGCCATCAGGACTGACAGGGGGTCCCAACCCTACGAGCAGTACTTC
NA	NA	TRBV27	TRBJ2-4	CASSRTVYTKNIQYF	TGTGCCAGCTCACGGACAGTGTATACCAAAAACATTCAGTACTTC
once	TRBD2	TRBV5-1	TRBJ2-5	CASSLSLAKTQYF	TGCGCCAGCAGCTTGTCACTAGCGAAGACCCAGTACTTC
NA	TRBD2	TRBV5-1	TRBJ2-5	CASSLGGLEETQYF	TGCGCCAGCAGCTTGGGTGGACTAGAAGAGACCCAGTACTTC
NA	TRBD1	TRBV5-1	TRBJ2-1	CASSLDFGQGRNEQFF	TGCGCCAGCAGCTTGGATTTTGGACAGGGTCGGAATGAGCAGTTCTTC
once	TRBD2	TRBV28	TRBJ2-7	CASSPGLQSYEQYF	TGTGCCAGCAGTCCGGGACTACAATCCTACGAGCAGTACTTC
NA	NA	TRBV28	TRBJ2-1	CASSRDYRGKGSYNEQFF	TGTGCCAGCAGCCGCGATTACCGCGGAAAAGGCTCCTACAATGAGCAGTTCTTC
few	NA	TRBV6-5	TRBJ2-7	CASSYRSSSYEQYF	TGTGCCAGCAGCTACCGGAGCAGTTCCTACGAGCAGTACTTC
NA	TRBD2	TRBV19	TRBJ2-7	CASSRQREGIYEQYF	TGTGCCAGTAGTCGGCAGCGGGAGGGCATCTACGAGCAGTACTTC
NA	TRBD2	TRBV7-2	TRBJ2-7	CASSLAGRTTYEQYF	TGTGCCAGCAGCTTGGCCGGGAGGACGACCTACGAGCAGTACTTC
NA	TRBD2	TRBV7-6	TRBJ2-3	CASSLGGAGSRQITDTQYF	TGTGCCAGCAGCTTAGGGGGAGCGGGATCCCGCCAAATCACAGATACGCAGTATTTT
NA	NA	TRBV4-1	TRBJ1-2	CASSQAWQGYGYTF	TGCGCCAGCAGCCAAGCGTGGCAGGGCTATGGCTACACCTTC